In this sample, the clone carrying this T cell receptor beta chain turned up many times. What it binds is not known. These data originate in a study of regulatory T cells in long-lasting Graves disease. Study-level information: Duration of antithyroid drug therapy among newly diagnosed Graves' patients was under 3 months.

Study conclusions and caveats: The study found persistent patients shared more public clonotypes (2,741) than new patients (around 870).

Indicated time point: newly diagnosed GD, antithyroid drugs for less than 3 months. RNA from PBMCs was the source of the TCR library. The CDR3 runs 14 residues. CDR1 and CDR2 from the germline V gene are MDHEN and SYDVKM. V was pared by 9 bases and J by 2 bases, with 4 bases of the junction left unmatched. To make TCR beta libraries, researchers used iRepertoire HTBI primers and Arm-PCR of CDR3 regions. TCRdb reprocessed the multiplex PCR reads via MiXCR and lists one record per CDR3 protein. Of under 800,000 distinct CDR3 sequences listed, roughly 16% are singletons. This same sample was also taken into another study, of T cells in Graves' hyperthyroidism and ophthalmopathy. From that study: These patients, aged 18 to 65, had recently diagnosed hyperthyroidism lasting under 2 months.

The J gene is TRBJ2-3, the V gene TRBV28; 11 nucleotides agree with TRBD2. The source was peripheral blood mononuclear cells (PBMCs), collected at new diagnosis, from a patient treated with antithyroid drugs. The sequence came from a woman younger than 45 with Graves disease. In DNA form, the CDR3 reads TGTGCCAGTGGGACTAGCGGTGACACAGATACGCAGTATTTT. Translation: CASGTSGDTDTQYF.